This T cell receptor (beta chain) was sequenced in a study of blood T cell repertoires in COVID-19. Overall study context: The origin of the acute and convalescent COVID-19 samples was the United States, Italy and Spain. From T cells, B-cell-depleted T cells, or PBMCs came the material, which was cDNA or gDNA.

Profiled with immunoSEQ multiplex PCR; TCRdb holds only in-frame clones, not every one. Of 200,000 to 250,000 clones listed, about 86% are singletons. Sequenced: PBMCs or T cells enriched from blood (not recorded which). The sequence was collected from a middle-aged woman with acute COVID-19.

DNA of the CDR3: TGCGCCAGCAGCCAAGAGTTCGAGGACTATACGCAGTATTTT. It codes for CASSQEFEDYTQYF. The chain employs TRBV4-3 and TRBJ2-3; possible D gene TRBD2, 5 bases. Germline V gives CDR1 LGHNA, CDR2 YSLEER. This CDR3 has 14 residues. The V gene lost 0 bases and the J gene lost 7 bases, with 11 bases spanning the gap.